One and the same sample provided the 27 T cell receptor beta chains below, sequenced in a study of T cells after yellow fever vaccination. TCRdb recomputed calls from the 5' RACE reads with MiXCR, one row per CDR3 protein. The sample contains roughly 120,000 distinct CDR3 sequences, 8.4% of which appear only once. The sample here was CD8+ T cells sorted from PBMCs, taken 45 days after the yellow fever booster vaccination. Receptors originate from a man younger than 40 who received the YFV17D yellow fever vaccine.

This clonotype has at least ten counts. The gene calls are TRBV29-1 and TRBJ2-7; D might be TRBD2 (5 bases). Trimming pared 6 bases from V and 2 bases from J, leaving 17 bases between. The CDR3 length is 14 residues. Germline V lookup: CDR1 SQVTM, CDR2 ANQGSEA. In DNA, the CDR3 is TGCAGCGTGAAGGCCGGAGGCGTTCCCTACGAGCAGTACTTC. Translated, it gives CSVKAGGVPYEQYF.

The table lists this clonotype with many counts. The chain recombines TRBV4-3 with TRBJ2-3; TRBD2 agrees at 7 bases. J lost 5 bases, V lost 3 bases, and 8 bases had no gene match. Germline values: CDR1 LGHNA, CDR2 YSLEER. The CDR3 sequence is 15 residues long. CDR3 sequence: CASSQGDGLVDTQYF. In nucleotides, the CDR3 is TGCGCCAGCAGCCAGGGAGACGGACTAGTAGATACGCAGTATTTT.

This chain joins TRBV7-6 and TRBJ2-3; D is undetermined. Between the trimmed V and J ends, which lost 1 base and 6 bases, there was a span of 20 bases. The germline gives CDR1 SGHVS, CDR2 FNYEAQ. This CDR3 spans 17 amino acids. In nucleotides, the CDR3 is TGTGCCAGCAGCTTAGGGCGCCGCAGTCCTCGCTCGGATACGCAGTATTTT. This codes for CASSLGRRSPRSDTQYF.

This clonotype was seen a few times. V and J are TRBV5-7 and TRBJ2-7; 8 nucleotides match TRBD2. TRBV5-7 has ORF status, its function being uncertain. The trim removed 1 base at V and 4 bases at J, leaving 13 bases unmatched. The CDR3 sequence is 17 residues long. The CDR3 protein is CASSLWDLLAEAYEQYF. The CDR3 nucleotides read TGTGCCAGCAGCTTGTGGGATCTACTAGCGGAGGCGTACGAGCAGTACTTC.

A word on this clonotype: At one end the junction does not follow the germline gene, possibly because of a read error. The rearrangement uses TRBV6-5 and TRBJ2-7, with 8 bases aligning to TRBD2. Per the germline V gene, CDR1 is MNHEY and CDR2 is SVGAGI. CDR3 length: 13 amino acids. The DNA of the CDR3 is TGTGCCAGGAGTTTAGCGGGACTCGACGAGCAGTACTTC. Translated, it gives CARSLAGLDEQYF.

This clonotype has ten or more counts. The chain links TRBV6-5 to TRBJ2-7, with a weak D call TRBD2 (6 bases). CDR1 and CDR2 from the germline V gene are MNHEY and SVGAGI. The CDR3 has 13 amino acids. Trimming removed 8 bases at V and 7 bases at J, with 18 bases between. The CDR3 DNA sequence: TGTGCCAGCCGAGGGGCGGGGACCTTAGAGCAGTACTTC. Encoded protein: CASRGAGTLEQYF.

This clonotype was observed at least ten times. J is TRBJ2-5 and V is TRBV29-1, with D perhaps given as TRBD1 or TRBD2 (7 bases each). The V end was cut by 0 bases, the J end by 5 bases, with 13 bases between. Germline V gene sequence: CDR1 SQVTM, CDR2 ANQGSEA. This CDR3 region has 14 residues. In DNA form, the CDR3 reads TGCAGCGTTGAAGAGCCAGGGGGGGGTGAGACCCAGTACTTC. Its translation is CSVEEPGGGETQYF.

The table lists this clonotype with many counts. The rearrangement joins TRBV7-9 to TRBJ2-1; 11 bases are shared with TRBD2. Trimming at V came to 5 bases and at J to 3 bases, leaving 3 bases not matched to a gene. Germline-derived CDR1 and CDR2 are SEHNR and FQNEAQ (reference sequence). This CDR3 comprises 15 residues. The CDR3, as DNA: TGTGCCAGCAGCCAAGGGACTAGCGGCTACAATGAGCAGTTCTTC. Encoded protein: CASSQGTSGYNEQFF.

This clonotype was recorded at least ten times. The rearrangement joins TRBV27 to TRBJ1-5; tentatively, D is TRBD1 (6 bases). This CDR3 region has 14 residues. Germline V gives CDR1 MNHEY, CDR2 SMNVEV (reference sequence). Deletions cut 0 bases from V and 3 bases from J, with 6 bases between. The CDR3 loop is CASSLSGANQPQHF. The CDR3 region has the DNA TGTGCCAGCAGTTTATCGGGGGCCAATCAGCCCCAGCATTTT.

The chain is built from TRBV5-4 and TRBJ2-2, with a weak D call TRBD2 (5 bases). CDR1 is SGHNT, CDR2 YYREEE, per germline (reference sequence). This CDR3 has 13 amino acids. The CDR3 here is CASTGSITGELFF. CDR3 DNA sequence: TGTGCGTCCACGGGGAGTATCACCGGGGAGCTGTTTTTT.

This clonotype was recorded at least ten times. V gene TRBV6-6 combines with J gene TRBJ1-1; D call uncertain. This CDR3 spans 12 amino acids. V was clipped by 0 bases and J by 7 bases, with 6 bases between them. CDR1 MNHNY and CDR2 SVGAGI come from the germline V gene (reference sequence). In nucleotides, the CDR3 is TGTGCCAGCAGTTACTCTCAAATTGAAGCTTTCTTT. It encodes CASSYSQIEAFF.

This clonotype was seen at least ten times. The rearrangement uses TRBV9 and TRBJ2-5; 12 positions match TRBD1. The CDR3 contains 16 residues. With 4 bases clipped from V and 4 bases from J, the junction kept 8 bases outside the gene matches. Germline V CDR1 and CDR2: SGDLS, YYNGEE. CDR3 region: CASSPPGQGARETQYF. For the CDR3, the DNA is TGTGCCAGCAGCCCTCCGGGACAGGGGGCTAGAGAGACCCAGTACTTC.

This clonotype was seen a few times. This rearrangement joins TRBV7-2 to TRBJ2-7; D is unresolved. Germline loops: CDR1 SGHTA, CDR2 FQGNSA. Trimming removed 1 base from V and 3 bases from J, with 13 bases in between. The CDR3 extends over 15 amino acids. DNA for the CDR3: TGTGCCAGCAGCTTAGGGTGGGGTGTTGGCTACGAGCAGTACTTC. This encodes CASSLGWGVGYEQYF.

This rearrangement joins TRBV12-3 or TRBV12-4 to TRBJ2-2, with D unclear. The V gene lost 3 bases and the J gene lost 4 bases, with 9 bases spanning the gap. CDR3 length: 14 residues. The CDR3 reads CASSFLVTTGELFF. CDR3 nucleotides: TGTGCCAGCAGTTTTTTGGTTACCACCGGGGAGCTGTTTTTT.

This clonotype was counted ten times or more. The rearrangement uses TRBV20-1 and TRBJ2-2; 9 bases match TRBD2. CDR3 size: 14 residues. Germline assignment: CDR1 DFQATT and CDR2 SNEGSKA (reference sequence). V was pared by 6 bases and J by 4 bases, with 6 bases of the junction left unmatched. CDR3 in amino acids: CSALGGRVTGELFF. CDR3 sequence (DNA): TGCAGTGCCCTCGGCGGGAGGGTCACCGGGGAGCTGTTTTTT.

V and J are TRBV2 and TRBJ2-2; TRBD2 might be the D (6 bases). This CDR3 comprises 15 residues. Trimming removed 10 bases from V and 2 bases from J, with 17 bases in between. Germline CDR1 is SNHLY and CDR2 is FYNNEI. CDR3 region: CATPRGTHNTGELFF. The CDR3 bases are TGTGCCACCCCTCGCGGGACTCACAACACCGGGGAGCTGTTTTTT. The full variable domain, with the rest looked up from reference TRBV2 and TRBJ2-2, is EPEVTQTPSHQVTQMGQEVILRCVPISNHLYFYWYRQILGQKVEFLVSFYNNEISEKSEIFDDQFSVERPDGSNFTLKIRSTKLEDSAMYFCATPRGTHNTGELFFGEGSRLTVL.

This clonotype was counted many times. This chain connects TRBV4-3 to TRBJ2-5; D remains unclear. The CDR3 has 14 amino acids. Trimming removed 1 base from V and 9 bases from J, with 15 bases in between. The V gene's germline CDR1 is LGHNA and CDR2 YSLEER. CDR3 sequence (DNA): TGCGCCAGCAGCCAAGCACTGGGTGCATCGGCCCAGTACTTC. It is translated as CASSQALGASAQYF.

This clonotype showed up many times. This chain uses TRBV12-3 or TRBV12-4 with TRBJ1-1; D unclear. This CDR3 contains 12 residues. Trimming took 1 base from V and 8 from J, leaving 8 bases between them. The CDR3 sequence is CASSLGLAEAFF. DNA for the CDR3: TGTGCCAGCAGTTTAGGGTTAGCAGAAGCTTTCTTT.

This clonotype was picked up many times. The chain combines TRBV5-1 with TRBJ1-2, with D possibly being TRBD1 (6 bases). V was clipped by 0 bases and J by 3 bases, with 15 bases between them. Germline-derived CDR1 and CDR2 are SGHRS and YFSETQ. CDR3 length: 16 residues. The CDR3 DNA follows: TGCGCCAGCAGCTTGGGAGACAGGATGGTTCACTATGGCTACACCTTC. Residues: CASSLGDRMVHYGYTF.

This clonotype was observed at least ten times. This rearrangement joins TRBV12-3 or TRBV12-4 to TRBJ2-3, with D possibly TRBD2 on 5 matching bases. The CDR3 covers 14 residues. V lost 5 bases, J lost 1 base, and 10 bases lay in between. The CDR3 sequence: CASSPVRGTDTQYF. The CDR3 nucleotides read TGTGCCAGCAGTCCCGTGCGGGGCACAGATACGCAGTATTTT.

The sample holds many counts of this clonotype. This sequence joins TRBV27 and TRBJ2-3; no reliable D call. Germline lookup yields CDR1 MNHEY and CDR2 SMNVEV (reference sequence). The CDR3 loop spans 12 amino acids. The V end was cut by 4 bases, the J end by 3 bases, with 5 bases between. The CDR3, as DNA: TGTGCCAGCAGTTCGGATACAGATACGCAGTATTTT. Protein: CASSSDTDTQYF.

The V and J genes are TRBV7-9 and TRBJ2-7, with 7 bases fitting TRBD2. Germline CDR1 reads SEHNR; CDR2 reads FQNEAQ (reference sequence). The CDR3 loop spans 15 amino acids. J was trimmed by 2 bases and V by 1 base; bases with no gene match: 5. The CDR3 reads CASSLGGGSTYEQYF. DNA for the CDR3: TGTGCCAGCAGCTTAGGGGGGGGATCAACCTACGAGCAGTACTTC.

This clonotype showed up many times. The CDR3: CASSEPAETQYF. DNA of the CDR3: TGTGCCAGCAGTGAACCCGCTGAGACCCAGTACTTC. The chain couples TRBV25-1 to TRBJ2-5; D is unclear. Germline V gene data show CDR1 as MGHDK and CDR2 as SYGVNS. V shed 2 bases and J shed 5 bases, with 6 bases lying between them. The CDR3 extends over 12 amino acids. Together with reference TRBV25-1 and TRBJ2-5, the CDR3 gives the full variable domain: EADIYQTPRYLVIGTGKKITLECSQTMGHDKMYWYQQDPGMELHLIHYSYGVNSTEKGDLSSESTVSRIRTEHFPLTLESARPSHTSQYLCASSEPAETQYFGPGTRLLVL.

The chain combines TRBV4-3 with TRBJ2-7; D is perhaps TRBD1 (5 bases). V was shortened by 0 bases and J by 2 bases, with 11 bases between the two germline ends. Germline values: CDR1 LGHNA, CDR2 YSLEER. The CDR3 is 15 residues long. The CDR3 DNA is TGCGCCAGCAGCCAAGAAGGGGCTGGAGCCTACGAGCAGTACTTC. Translating it yields CASSQEGAGAYEQYF.

This clonotype was counted at least ten times. This chain links TRBV15 with TRBJ2-2, with D maybe TRBD2 (7 bases). Germline CDR1 LNHNV, CDR2 YYDKDF (reference sequence). This CDR3 has 18 residues. The V gene lost 3 bases and the J gene lost 2 bases, with 19 bases spanning the gap. The CDR3 spells CATSSPRGREINTGELFF. CDR3 nucleotides: TGTGCCACCAGCAGTCCCCGGGGGCGGGAGATCAACACCGGGGAGCTGTTTTTT.

There are many counts of this clonotype. The chain uses TRBV6-6 and TRBJ2-3; 11 bases are a match to TRBD2. The CDR3 has 13 residues. Germline V gene data show CDR1 as MNHNY and CDR2 as SVGAGI (reference sequence). The trim removed 5 bases at V and 11 bases at J, leaving 6 bases unmatched. CDR3 residues: CASSPLLAGEQYF. The CDR3 coding sequence is TGTGCCAGCAGTCCCTTACTAGCGGGAGAGCAGTATTTT.

The J gene is TRBJ2-7, the V gene TRBV19; TRBD1 might be the D (6 bases). The CDR3 totals 15 residues. Germline values: CDR1 LNHDA, CDR2 SQIVND (reference sequence). Trimming cost V 3 bases and J 4 bases, with 16 bases left between them. CDR3 in amino acids: CASSIGQGPRYEQYF. In DNA, the CDR3 is TGTGCCAGTAGTATCGGCCAGGGGCCCAGGTACGAGCAGTACTTC.